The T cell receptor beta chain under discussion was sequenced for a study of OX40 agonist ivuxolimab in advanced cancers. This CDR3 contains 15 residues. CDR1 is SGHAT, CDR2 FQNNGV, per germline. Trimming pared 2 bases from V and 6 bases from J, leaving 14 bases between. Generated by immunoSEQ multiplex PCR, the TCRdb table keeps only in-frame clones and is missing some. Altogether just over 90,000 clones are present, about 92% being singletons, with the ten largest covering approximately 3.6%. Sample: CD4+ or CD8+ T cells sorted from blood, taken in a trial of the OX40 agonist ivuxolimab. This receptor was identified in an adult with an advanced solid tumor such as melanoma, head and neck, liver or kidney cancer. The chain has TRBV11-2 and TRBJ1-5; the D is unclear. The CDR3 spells CASSLNPGSGQPQHF. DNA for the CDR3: TGTGCCAGCAGCTTAAATCCGGGGTCGGGTCAGCCCCAGCATTTT.